This note documents a single T cell receptor (beta chain) sequence. Its antigen is not known. Generated by immunoSEQ multiplex PCR, the TCRdb table keeps only in-frame clones and is missing some. The data contain 260,000 or so clones, approximately 87% of them seen just once; the ten biggest clones take up 2.6%. The data belong to a study of cytomegalovirus exposure and HLA in healthy donors. In the study overall: Later, an analysis reported that the roughly 120 validation repertoires had used the same platform as the 500 to 750 first-cohort repertoires. The study, taken as a whole, reports: According to a later analysis, TCR clusters from the first cohort tended to co-occur in the roughly 120 validation repertoires. Listed as cytomegalovirus-associated were roughly 180 TCR beta chains.

These donors were members of the approximately 120-subject validation cohort, a group separate from the approximately 700-subject first cohort. This clonotype originated in a man aged 18 to 30 in good health and CMV-seronegative. Sequencing was carried out using PBMCs.

The CDR3 is CASTRLREKVPGANVLTF. The DNA for the CDR3 is TGTGCCAGCACCCGCCTGCGGGAGAAGGTACCTGGGGCCAACGTCCTGACTTTC. The chain recombines TRBV2 with TRBJ2-6; 7 nucleotides match TRBD2. V shed 7 bases, J shed 2 bases, and the junction held 14 bases outside the gene matches. The CDR3 runs 18 residues. The V gene's germline CDR1 is SNHLY and CDR2 FYNNEI.